Detailed here is one TCR beta chain. The antigen is unknown. Thyroid ultrasound, orbital computed tomography, TRAb, serum thyroxine and clinical symptoms formed the basis of diagnosis. It was from roughly 9.3 ml of fresh peripheral blood that the PBMCs came. The data were obtained in a study of Graves' ophthalmopathy and Graves' hyperthyroidism. Study-wide findings and caveats: Most expanded clonotypes from thyroid (those above 0.001 frequency) were also found in blood.

Germline loops: CDR1 SGDLS, CDR2 YYNGEE. The junction had 6 bases not matched to a gene; V was cut back by 4 bases and J by 12 bases. CDR3 length: 11 residues. Using RNA transcripts, the TCR beta CDR3 regions were amplified. RT-PCR in the first round used HTBI primers; a second-round multiplex PCR followed. TCRdb called the multiplex PCR reads again in MiXCR, with one record for every CDR3 protein. The sample contains hundreds of thousands of distinct CDR3 sequences, about 41% of which appear only once. The origin of this receptor is an adult man with Graves' ophthalmopathy. Sequenced sample: peripheral blood. V is TRBV9 and J is TRBJ1-1; 7 positions match TRBD1. CDR3 in DNA: TGTGCCAGCAGCAAACAGGGGAGGACTTTCTTT. Protein sequence: CASSKQGRTFF.